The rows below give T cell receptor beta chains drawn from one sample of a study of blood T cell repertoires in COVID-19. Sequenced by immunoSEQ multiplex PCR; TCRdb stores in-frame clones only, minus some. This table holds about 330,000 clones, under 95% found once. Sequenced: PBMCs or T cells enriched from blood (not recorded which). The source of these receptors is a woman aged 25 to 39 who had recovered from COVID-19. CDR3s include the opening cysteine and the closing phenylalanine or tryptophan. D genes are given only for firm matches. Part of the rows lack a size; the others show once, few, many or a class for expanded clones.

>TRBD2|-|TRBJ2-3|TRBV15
TGTGCCACCAGCAGAGCACCTAGCGGGGCGTTGGATACGCAGTATTTT
CATSRAPSGALDTQYF
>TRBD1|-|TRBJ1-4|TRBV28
TGTGCCAGCAGACCCGGACAGGGTTGGAATGAAAAACTGTTTTTT
CASRPGQGWNEKLFF
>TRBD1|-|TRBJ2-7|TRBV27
TGTGCCAGCAGTACGGGACAGGCCTCCTACGAGCAGTACTTC
CASSTGQASYEQYF
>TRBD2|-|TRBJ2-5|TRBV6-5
TGTGCCAGCAGGGGACTAGCTGAGACCCAGTACTTC
CASRGLAETQYF
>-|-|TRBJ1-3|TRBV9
TGTGCCAGCAGCCCCAGTGTACCAACAGGTTTATGGGGAAACACCATATATTTT
CASSPSVPTGLWGNTIYF
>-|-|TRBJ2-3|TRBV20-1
TGCAGTGCTAGTGGTCGCGGTAGCACAGATACGCAGTATTTT
CSASGRGSTDTQYF
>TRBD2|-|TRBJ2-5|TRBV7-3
TGTGCCAGCAGCGTACTACTAGCGGGAGGGGAGACCCAGTACTTC
CASSVLLAGGETQYF
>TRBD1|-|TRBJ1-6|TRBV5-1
TGCGCCAGCAGCTCCGAGGGACAGCTGTGGAATTCACCCCTCCACTTT
CASSSEGQLWNSPLHF
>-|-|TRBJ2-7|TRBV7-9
TGTGCCAGCAGCTCTAGTGGGACATTTCAGTACTTC
CASSSSGTFQYF
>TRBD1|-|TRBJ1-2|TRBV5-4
TGTGCCAGCAGCTTTGGGGGACAGGGGGCCTATGGCTACACCTTC
CASSFGGQGAYGYTF
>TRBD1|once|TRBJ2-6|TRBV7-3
TGTGCCAGCAGCTTAACTGGACAGGGGGCCCCAATCTCTGGGGCCAACGTCCTGACTTTC
CASSLTGQGAPISGANVLTF
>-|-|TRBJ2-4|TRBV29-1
TGCAGCGTCCAAAACAGGGTTATGGCGGACATTCAGTACTTC
CSVQNRVMADIQYF
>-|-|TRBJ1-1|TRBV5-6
TGTGCCAGCAGCTTCGGGGGTTACACTGAAGCTTTCTTT
CASSFGGYTEAFF
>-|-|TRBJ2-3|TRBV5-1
TGCGCCAGCAGCTTGAGCGTCGCTAGCACAGATACGCAGTATTTT
CASSLSVASTDTQYF
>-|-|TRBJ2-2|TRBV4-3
TGCGCCAGCAGCCAAGATCTCCCCACCGGGGAGCTGTTTTTT
CASSQDLPTGELFF
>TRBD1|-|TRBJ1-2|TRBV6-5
TGTGCCAGTGATAGAGGACAGGGCGTCGATGGCTACACCTTC
CASDRGQGVDGYTF
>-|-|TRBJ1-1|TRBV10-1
TGCGCCAGCAGTGAGAGACCGGGACACAAGAACACTGAAGCTTTCTTT
CASSERPGHKNTEAFF
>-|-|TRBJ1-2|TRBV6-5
TGTGCCAGCAGGTGGGGGGGCCGCCTAAACTATGGCTACACCTTC
CASRWGGRLNYGYTF
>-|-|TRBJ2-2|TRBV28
TGTGCCAGCGCTCCAGGGGGGACCGGGGAGCTGTTTTTT
CASAPGGTGELFF
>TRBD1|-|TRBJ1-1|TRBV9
TGTGCCAGCAGCGCCAGGACAGGAGAGAACACTGAAGCTTTCTTT
CASSARTGENTEAFF
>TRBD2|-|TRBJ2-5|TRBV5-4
TGTGCCAGCAGCTCTAGCGGGGAAGAGACCCAGTACTTC
CASSSSGEETQYF
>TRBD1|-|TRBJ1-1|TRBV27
TGTGCCAGCAGTTTAAACCTTAAGGGGGCGAACACTGAAGCTTTCTTT
CASSLNLKGANTEAFF
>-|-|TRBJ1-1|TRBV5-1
TGCGCCAGCAGCTTGGACGGGAGGGTGACTGAAGCTTTCTTT
CASSLDGRVTEAFF
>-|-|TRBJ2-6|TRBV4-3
TGCGCCAGCAGTCAACAGGGACTTGGGGCCAACGTCCTGACTTTC
CASSQQGLGANVLTF
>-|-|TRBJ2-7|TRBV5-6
TGTGCCAGCAGCTTGGGGTGGGGGGTTTACTACGAGCAGTACTTC
CASSLGWGVYYEQYF
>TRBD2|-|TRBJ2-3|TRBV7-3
TGTGCCAGCAGCCCGACCGGGACTAGCGGCGATACGCAGTATTTT
CASSPTGTSGDTQYF
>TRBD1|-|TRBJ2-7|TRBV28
TGTGCCAGCAGTTTACTGGGACAGGCCGAGCAGTACTTC
CASSLLGQAEQYF
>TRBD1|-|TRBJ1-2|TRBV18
TGTGCCAGCTCACCGACCGCGACAGGGTATGGCTACACCTTC
CASSPTATGYGYTF
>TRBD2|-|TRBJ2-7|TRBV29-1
TGCAGCGTTGAAGAGGTTACAGCGGGACCTTCCTACGAGCAGTACTTC
CSVEEVTAGPSYEQYF
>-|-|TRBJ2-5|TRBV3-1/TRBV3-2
TGTGCCAGCAGCCAATTCGGTGAGACCCAGTACTTC
CASSQFGETQYF
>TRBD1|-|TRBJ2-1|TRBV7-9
TGTGCCAGCAGCTTAGTGGGGACAGGGGTCAATGAGCAGTTCTTC
CASSLVGTGVNEQFF
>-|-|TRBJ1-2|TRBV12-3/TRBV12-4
TGTGCCAGCAGTTCGGTCAGGGGTAGTGGCTACACCTTC
CASSSVRGSGYTF
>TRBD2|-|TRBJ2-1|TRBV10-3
TGTGCCATCAGTGTCACGTCGGGACTACACAATGAGCAGTTCTTC
CAISVTSGLHNEQFF
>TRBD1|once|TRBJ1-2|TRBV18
TGTGCCAGCTCAGCCAACAGGGGGCAGAGCTATGGCTACACCTTC
CASSANRGQSYGYTF
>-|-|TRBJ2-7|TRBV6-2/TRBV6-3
TGTGCCAGCAGCTCTCGATGGGCCCCCCACGAGCAGTACTTC
CASSSRWAPHEQYF
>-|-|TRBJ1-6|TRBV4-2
TGTGCCAGCAGCCAAGAGATCGGGGGATATAATTCACCCCTCCACTTT
CASSQEIGGYNSPLHF
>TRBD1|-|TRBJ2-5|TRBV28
TGTGCCAGCAGTCTAGGGGGACAGGGGGCAGAGACCCAGTACTTC
CASSLGGQGAETQYF
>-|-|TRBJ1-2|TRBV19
TGTGCCAGTAGTACGACAGGAAACTATGGCTACACCTTC
CASSTTGNYGYTF
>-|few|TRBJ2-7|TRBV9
TGTGCCAGCAGCCCATGGTCGGGTTACGAGCAGTACTTC
CASSPWSGYEQYF
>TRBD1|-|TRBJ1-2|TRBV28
TGTGCCAGCAGTTTCTATCCAGGGGGCTATGGCTACACCTTC
CASSFYPGGYGYTF
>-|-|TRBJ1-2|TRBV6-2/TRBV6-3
TGTGCCAGCAGCGATAGCCCCACGATGGTAGGCTACACCTTC
CASSDSPTMVGYTF
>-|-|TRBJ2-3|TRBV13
TGTGCCAGCAGCTTAGGCCTGGAGCTGTCCCGCACAGATACGCAGTATTTT
CASSLGLELSRTDTQYF
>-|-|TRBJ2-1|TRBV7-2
TGTGCCAGCAGCCCCAGGGCGCTTAGCTCCTACAATGAGCAGTTCTTC
CASSPRALSSYNEQFF
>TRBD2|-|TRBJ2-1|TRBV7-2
TGTGCCAGCAGCGCCTTACTAGCGGGGGGGAGGAATGAGCAGTTCTTC
CASSALLAGGRNEQFF
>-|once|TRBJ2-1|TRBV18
TGTGCCAGCTCCCCCGACTCCCGGGAGCAGTTCTTC
CASSPDSREQFF
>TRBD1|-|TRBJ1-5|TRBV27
TGTGCCAGCAGTCAGAGGGGGCGACCGAGTAATCAGCCCCAGCATTTT
CASSQRGRPSNQPQHF
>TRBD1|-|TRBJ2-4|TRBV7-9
TGTGCCAGCAGCTTAGGACAGGGGGCGATTGGCAAAAACATTCAGTACTTC
CASSLGQGAIGKNIQYF
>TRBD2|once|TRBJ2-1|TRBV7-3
TGTGCCAGCAGCTTAGGTCGACTAGCAGGTGAGCAGTTCTTC
CASSLGRLAGEQFF
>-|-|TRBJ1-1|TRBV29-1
TGCAGCGTGTCGACAGGAGGGAACACTGAAGCTTTCTTT
CSVSTGGNTEAFF
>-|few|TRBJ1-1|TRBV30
TGTGCCTGGAGGGGGAAGTGGCCAGGGAACGCTTTCTTT
CAWRGKWPGNAFF
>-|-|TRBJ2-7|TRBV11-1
TGTGCCAGCAGCTCCCCCGCGGTGAGGGAGCAGTACTTC
CASSSPAVREQYF
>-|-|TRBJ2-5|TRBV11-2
TGTGCCAGCAGCTTAGGATTCTTGGACAGCCAAGAGACCCAGTACTTC
CASSLGFLDSQETQYF
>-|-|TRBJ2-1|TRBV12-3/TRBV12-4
TGTGCCAGCAGTTTAGGTGTATACAATGAGCAGTTCTTC
CASSLGVYNEQFF
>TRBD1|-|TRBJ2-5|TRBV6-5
TGTGCCAGCAATTCAGGGGGTATTGGGACCCAGTACTTC
CASNSGGIGTQYF
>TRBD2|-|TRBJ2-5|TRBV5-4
TGTGCCAGCGCTCAGGGAGGGGAGACCCAGTACTTC
CASAQGGETQYF